This entry is about one TCR beta chain. This clonotype was recorded at least ten times. Its recognized antigen is unknown. Qualities for individual bases were not recorded, and no much larger clone is one base off. Stable Graves' hyperthyroidism was defined as no progression to ophthalmopathy during 18 months of follow-up. The hyperthyroidism patients were between 18 and 65 years old and newly diagnosed, with a disease duration of less than 2 months. The study excluded patients with uncontrolled infections, other autoimmune diseases, pregnancy or lactation. Diagnoses relied on clinical symptoms, serum thyroxine and TRAb, thyroid ultrasound and orbital computed tomography. PBMCs were isolated from 10 ml of fresh peripheral blood by Ficoll-Paque density gradient centrifugation. Total RNA was extracted with Trizol reagent, and quality was checked on an Agilent 2100 Bioanalyzer. V is shortened by 4 bases, J by 11 bases, and the region joining them spans 14 bases. The CDR3, cysteine through phenylalanine, is 13 amino acids long. Only the CDR3 DNA stays, 39 bases, in frame from base 1. CDR1 is given as MNHEY and CDR2 as SVGEGT, both from the germline V gene.

The entry originates in a study of T cells in Graves' hyperthyroidism and ophthalmopathy (dated by TCRdb to about 2019). For context, the study as a whole: Peripheral blood samples were taken at the time of initial diagnosis, prior to any treatment. A discovery cohort of about 96 patients, 43 with Graves' ophthalmopathy and approximately 60 with stable Graves' hyperthyroidism, was used to find distinguishing TCR V-J signatures. Prospective prediction of ophthalmopathy was tested in an independent validation cohort of 18 to 20 hyperthyroidism patients and some 17 patients who later progressed to ophthalmopathy. The 90 to 100 discovery patients were randomly split 7:3 into training and test sets. Thyroid tissue and blood T-cell repertoires from several Graves' hyperthyroidism patients were also compared in the study. Once sampling was done, hyperthyroidism patients were given methimazole at a starting dose of 30 mg daily, whereas ophthalmopathy patients were given high-dose intravenous methylprednisolone. According to the paper, TCR Vbeta CDR3 sequencing was carried out on approximately 140 peripheral blood samples, which came from 40 to 45 ophthalmopathy, under 80 hyperthyroidism and about 17 progressor patients.

TCR beta CDR3 regions were amplified from RNA transcripts. The TCR CDR3 was subjected to a first round of RT-PCR using the HTBI primer set and the Qiagen OneStep RT-PCR kit. A second multiplex PCR round built the libraries, followed by size selection and purification. The libraries were sequenced on an Illumina HiSeq2000 using paired-end 100 bp reads. In the source study's methods: SOAPnuke was used to process the raw data, throwing out any read that contained adapters or uncalled bases, had a mean Phred below 15, or lacked an exact constant-primer or identifier match. High-quality paired reads were merged with COPE v1.2.5, and unique nucleotide sequences were defined as clonotypes. MiTCR v1.1 was used to align the clonotypes against IMGT TRBV, TRBD and TRBJ reference segments. Analysis was restricted to V-J combinations with a frequency above 0.0001, which covered 99.2% of repertoires. The TCS score was defined as the ratio of F50 (clonal expansion) to E x V (chaos), calculated using BLOSUM62-based TCRdist between CDR3 peptides within each V-J. Welch's t-statistics and random forest reduced 500 to 550 V-J features to fewer than 15, which were used in a naive Bayes classifier (R e1071). In-frame beta chains were kept once TCRdb had trimmed the public reads at Q25 with fastp and called clones with MiXCR. Rows with a matching CDR3 protein are joined into one entry that keeps the most common DNA and genes. The V and J calls and clone size are TCRdb's, not the authors'. The sample table lists some 440,000 distinct CDR3 sequences, approximately 14% of them with a count of one. The ten largest clones take up around 14% of the sample.

Study-level results and caveats: Ophthalmopathy was separated from stable hyperthyroidism by a 13 V-J signature model, with around 88% sensitivity and around 81% specificity obtained in cross-validation and 80%/75% obtained in testing. In validation, progression to ophthalmopathy was predicted by the model with 70.59% sensitivity and under 85% specificity, a median of roughly six months before onset. Sample size was not statistically predetermined, and investigators were not blinded to group allocation. Most expanded thyroid clonotypes (frequency above 0.001) were also detected in blood, a finding suggesting that blood repertoires may reflect thyroid immune responses.

Sequenced input: blood. The receptor was isolated from a woman aged 18-35 years with Graves' hyperthyroidism. In this chain, TRBV6-2 or TRBV6-3 is recombined with TRBJ2-2; the D gene remains uncertain. The bases are TGTGCCAGCAGTTTAACGTTGCCTTCTGAGCTGTTTTTT. The resulting protein is CASSLTLPSELFF.